The 2 T cell receptor beta chains below all came from one sample that was sequenced in a study of blood T cell repertoires in COVID-19. Measured with immunoSEQ multiplex PCR; TCRdb has only the in-frame clones, and not every one. The table has around 200,000 clones, around four fifths seen once; the top ten hold over 13%. The sample comprised peripheral blood. The receptors derive from a man younger than 40 with active or convalescent COVID-19.

V and J are TRBV9 and TRBJ1-2, with 9 bases matching TRBD1. This CDR3 has 15 amino acids. V lost 0 bases, J lost 7 bases, and 7 bases stayed unmatched. The germline CDR1 and CDR2 sequences are SGDLS and YYNGEE. The CDR3 DNA sequence: TGTGCCAGCAGCGTAGCTACAGGGGGCTTCGGTGGCTACACCTTC. This codes for CASSVATGGFGGYTF. Full variable domain (missing parts from reference TRBV9 and TRBJ1-2): DSGVTQTPKHLITATGQRVTLRCSPRSGDLSVYWYQQSLDQGLQFLIQYYNGEERAKGNILERFSAQQFPDLHSELNLSSLELGDSALYFCASSVATGGFGGYTFGSGTRLTVV.

In this sample, this clone turned up a few times. The V and J genes are TRBV9 and TRBJ2-1; 10 bases map to TRBD2. The V gene's germline CDR1 is SGDLS and CDR2 YYNGEE. The CDR3 is 13 residues long. The junction had 2 bases not matched to a gene; V was cut back by 0 bases and J by 11 bases. CDR3 DNA: TGTGCCAGCAGCGTAGGGACTAGCGGTAAGCAGTTCTTC. Residues: CASSVGTSGKQFF.